This TCR beta chain was observed in a study of blood T cells in healthy people across ages. Only one count was recorded for this clonotype. The CDR3 spans 13 residues. Trimming left V 2 bases short and J 13 bases short, with 15 bases between. CDR1 and CDR2 from the germline V gene are KGHSH and LQKENI. Sample-barcoded 5' priming and a J-beta primer mix drove a second PCR of 7 to 11 cycles. Each cDNA molecule received a tag from a template-switch adaptor that had 12 random nucleotides. One entry per CDR3 protein results from TCRdb running MiXCR on the 5' RACE reads. The data contain over 1,500,000 distinct CDR3 sequences, 49% of them singletons.

This sequence joins TRBV18 and TRBJ2-1; TRBD2 might be the D (6 bases). Sequenced input: blood. The TCR comes from a woman in her thirties or forties in good health. DNA for the CDR3: TGTGCCAGCTCACCAGGGGGAGGAGGGACCCAGTTCTTC. The encoded protein is CASSPGGGGTQFF.